This T cell receptor beta chain was captured in a study of shared clonotypes between healthy human individuals. The naive CD8 fraction comprised CD45RO-negative cells positively selected for CCR7 and excluded terminally differentiated effector memory CD45RA+ cells. Donors were healthy HIV-negative adults without recently reported acute infections or vaccinations. A remark on this clone: Its target is not known.

Study observations and caveats: In several donors, about 5% of naive CD4 clonotypes appeared in common.

The method was immunoSEQ multiplex PCR; TCRdb's version includes in-frame clones alone and lacks a portion of them. The repertoire includes about 750,000 clones, over 90% of them detected once, and around 24% sits in the top ten. The CDR3 has 15 residues. With V trimmed by 4 bases and J by 8 bases, 5 bases remained unmatched. Germline loops: CDR1 SGHAT, CDR2 FQDESV (reference sequence). The clonotype was recovered from a young man in good health. Sequencing was done on a sample of naive CD8+ T cells sorted from blood. The chain combines TRBV11-1 with TRBJ2-1; 13 nucleotides line up with TRBD2. CDR3 bases: TGTGCCAGCAGCTGGACTAGCGGGAGCTGGGATGAGCAGTTCTTC. Translated, it gives CASSWTSGSWDEQFF.